This T cell receptor beta chain was obtained from a study of shared clonotypes between healthy human individuals. Findings of the study overall: Clonotype sharing among donors likely depends on sequencing depth.

Selected positively for CCR7 and CD45RO-negative, naive CD8 cells excluded terminally differentiated effector memory CD45RA+ cells. This CDR3 has 16 residues. CDR1 and CDR2 (germline): SGDLS, YYNGEE. With 4 bases clipped from V and 4 bases from J, the junction kept 9 bases outside the gene matches. Details on this clone: The antigen remains unidentified.

TCRdb's copy holds only in-frame clones and misses some; the assay was immunoSEQ multiplex PCR. The repertoire holds approximately 2,200,000 clones, 90% to 95% seen once, with 1.5% to 2% in the top ten. Input material: naive CD8+ T cells from PBMCs. This chain uses TRBV9 with TRBJ2-1; 9 bases fit TRBD1. The receptor was isolated from a man between 18 and 29 years old in good health. Some clones in this sample may be carry-over from other donors' samples. The CDR3 protein is CASSPPWGQGYNEQFF. CDR3 in DNA: TGTGCCAGCAGCCCTCCTTGGGGACAGGGTTACAATGAGCAGTTCTTC.